The 22 T cell receptor beta chains below come from one sample, sequenced in a study of blood T cell repertoires in COVID-19. This table comes from immunoSEQ multiplex PCR, and its TCRdb copy is limited to in-frame clones, with some not included. The data show more than 85,000 clones, with approximately 80% seen just once and approximately 15% held by the top ten. The sample taken for sequencing was peripheral blood. The receptors were sampled from a woman aged 60-70 years with acute or convalescent COVID-19.

The chain couples TRBV5-1 to TRBJ2-7; D might be TRBD1 (5 bases). The V gene lost 4 bases and the J gene lost 0 bases, with 8 bases spanning the gap. Germline V gene sequence: CDR1 SGHRS, CDR2 YFSETQ. The CDR3 extends over 13 amino acids. This CDR3 reads CASSQGPSYEQYF. The DNA for the CDR3 is TGCGCCAGCAGCCAGGGCCCCTCCTACGAGCAGTACTTC.

This chain uses TRBV5-1 with TRBJ1-1; TRBD1 is a possible D gene (5 bases). The CDR3 is 16 residues long. Germline CDR1 is SGHRS and CDR2 is YFSETQ. Trimming removed 0 bases at V and 1 base at J, with 13 bases between. DNA of the CDR3: TGCGCCAGCAGCTTGGCCGGGGGGTTCCCGAACACTGAAGCTTTCTTT. This codes for CASSLAGGFPNTEAFF. The variable domain in full, with the rest retrieved from reference TRBV5-1 and TRBJ1-1, is KAGVTQTPRYLIKTRGQQVTLSCSPISGHRSVSWYQQTPGQGLQFLFEYFSETQRNKGNFPGRFSGRQFSNSRSEMNVSTLELGDSALYLCASSLAGGFPNTEAFFGQGTRLTVV.

A few counts support this clone. The rearrangement joins TRBV9 to TRBJ2-1; the match to TRBD2 covers 13 bases. There are 14 residues in the CDR3. V gave up 3 bases and J gave up 9 bases; unmatched junction bases: 3. Germline-derived CDR1 and CDR2 are SGDLS and YYNGEE. The CDR3 sequence is CASSAWTSGGEQFF. The CDR3 DNA is TGTGCCAGCAGCGCCTGGACTAGCGGGGGTGAGCAGTTCTTC.

The chain employs TRBV2 and TRBJ2-5; the D gene is possibly TRBD2 (6 bases). This CDR3 spans 12 amino acids. V lost 5 bases, J lost 9 bases, and 13 bases lay in between. Germline values: CDR1 SNHLY, CDR2 FYNNEI. CDR3 sequence (DNA): TGTGCCAGCAGTTACACCCGGAGGGCCCAGTACTTC. Protein: CASSYTRRAQYF.

This clone was seen only once. The V call is TRBV3-1 (or the pseudogene TRBV3-2), the J call TRBJ2-4, with a possible D match to TRBD2 (6 bases). The germline CDR1 and CDR2 sequences are LGHDT and YNNKEL (reference sequence). The length of the CDR3 is 20 residues. V lost 1 base, J lost 4 bases, and 26 bases lay in between. The CDR3: CASSQGLVGGIGWAKNIQYF. The CDR3 nucleotides are TGTGCCAGCAGCCAAGGACTCGTGGGGGGAATCGGGTGGGCAAAAAACATTCAGTACTTC.

The chain has TRBV10-3 and TRBJ1-3, with 9 positions matching TRBD1. After removal of 3 bases from V and 3 bases from J, the junction contained 3 bases not matched to a gene. CDR3 length equals 15 residues. The V gene's germline CDR1 is ENHRY and CDR2 SYGVKD. CDR3 loop: CAISDGTGSGNTIYF. As DNA, the CDR3 is TGTGCCATCAGTGATGGGACAGGGAGTGGAAACACCATATATTTT.

The chain couples TRBV18 to TRBJ1-2; 9 nucleotides match TRBD1. CDR3 length: 16 amino acids. Per the germline V gene, CDR1 is KGHSH and CDR2 is LQKENI. J was trimmed by 1 base and V by 6 bases; bases with no gene match: 9. DNA of the CDR3: TGTGCCAGCTCTCCCGGGACAGGGCGCGTTAACTATGGCTACACCTTC. This gives the protein CASSPGTGRVNYGYTF.

V and J are TRBV6-4 and TRBJ2-2; D is perhaps TRBD1 (6 bases). CDR3 size: 12 residues. Trimming took 7 bases from V and 5 from J, leaving 8 bases between them. Looked up from germline, CDR1 is MRHNA and CDR2 is SNTAGT. CDR3 loop: CASNQGTGELFF. CDR3 nucleotide sequence: TGTGCCAGCAACCAGGGGACCGGGGAGCTGTTTTTT.

The chain carries TRBV6-1 and TRBJ1-5; D might be TRBD1 (6 bases). CDR1 and CDR2 (germline): MNHNS, SASEGT. This CDR3 is built from 15 residues. Trimming cost V 3 bases and J 2 bases, with 11 bases left between them. CDR3 nucleotide sequence: TGTGCCAGCAGTGATATGGCAGGGGGCAATCAGCCCCAGCATTTT. Translation: CASSDMAGGNQPQHF.

In this sample, this clone turned up once. The chain employs TRBV28 and TRBJ2-3; D possibly corresponds to TRBD1 (6 bases). V was pared by 10 bases and J by 2 bases, with 16 bases between. This CDR3 is 14 amino acids long. Per the germline V gene, CDR1 is MDHEN and CDR2 is SYDVKM. The CDR3 bases are TGTGCCATCCAGGCAGGGGCGACCACAGATACGCAGTATTTT. Its protein product is CAIQAGATTDTQYF.

This clone came up once. CDR3 residues: CASSEARGRAQHF. CDR3 DNA sequence: TGTGCCAGCAGTGAAGCGCGGGGAAGGGCCCAGCATTTT. The rearrangement uses TRBV6-1 and TRBJ1-5; D call uncertain. The CDR3 extends over 13 amino acids. Between the trimmed V and J ends, which lost 0 bases and 11 bases, there was a span of 11 bases. Per germline, CDR1 MNHNS and CDR2 SASEGT.

This rearrangement joins TRBV5-6 to TRBJ1-2; D remains ambiguous. V was cut by 0 bases and J by 10 bases, with 7 bases left in between. This CDR3 is built from 11 residues. The germline V gene has CDR1 SGHDT and CDR2 YYEEEE. This chain's CDR3 is CASSLVSYYTF. CDR3 coding DNA: TGTGCCAGCAGCTTGGTTTCCTACTACACCTTC.

The chain is built from TRBV30 and TRBJ1-2, with a weak D call TRBD1 (6 bases). Trimming took 4 bases from V and 8 from J, leaving 23 bases between them. The CDR3 runs to 15 residues. Per germline, CDR1 GTSNPN and CDR2 SVGIG (reference sequence). CDR3 residues: CAWNTGPGSAGGYTF. DNA of the CDR3: TGTGCCTGGAACACAGGGCCAGGATCAGCGGGAGGCTACACCTTC.

V is TRBV6-5 and J is TRBJ2-3, with D unresolved. This CDR3 contains 13 residues. Trimming removed 2 bases at V and 1 base at J, with 4 bases between. CDR1 is MNHEY, CDR2 SVGAGI, per germline. CDR3 nucleotide sequence: TGTGCCAGCAGTTACCCCGGCACAGATACGCAGTATTTT. Amino acids: CASSYPGTDTQYF.

The J gene is TRBJ1-2, the V gene TRBV4-2; the D is unclear. Germline assignment: CDR1 LGHNA and CDR2 YNFKEQ. The V gene lost 1 base and the J gene lost 8 bases, with 17 bases spanning the gap. This CDR3 is 15 amino acids long. CDR3 in amino acids: CASSQGSSQEPGYTF. The CDR3 bases are TGTGCCAGCAGCCAAGGTTCCAGTCAGGAACCCGGCTACACCTTC.

The chain links TRBV3-1 (or the pseudogene TRBV3-2) to TRBJ2-5; 8 nucleotides align to TRBD2. Trimming took 2 bases from V and 0 from J; bases not matched to a gene: 8. The CDR3 spans 17 residues. In germline, CDR1 is LGHDT, CDR2 YNNKEL (reference sequence). DNA of the CDR3: TGTGCCAGCAGCCAAAGCGGGGGCGGGGCGTACCAAGAGACCCAGTACTTC. This translates into CASSQSGGGAYQETQYF.

The V call is TRBV21-1, the J call TRBJ2-7; the D segment call TRBD1 is taken from the table without a DNA check. TRBV21-1 corresponds to a pseudogene. The CDR3 totals 14 residues. The CDR3 here is CASTPGHHSYEQYF. DNA for the CDR3: TGTGCCAGCACGCCGGGACACCACTCCTACGAGCAGTACTTC.

This clone was picked up a small number of times. V is TRBV6-4 and J is TRBJ1-6, with D tentatively TRBD1 (5 bases). Trimming left V 5 bases short and J 10 bases short, with 15 bases between. The CDR3 covers 14 residues. Germline V gives CDR1 MRHNA, CDR2 SNTAGT. Written as DNA, the CDR3 is TGTGCCAGCAGTCCTGGCGGGGGGGGATCACCCCTCCACTTT. This sequence encodes CASSPGGGGSPLHF.

This clone appeared a single time. The chain combines TRBV7-3 with TRBJ2-1; 8 bases match TRBD2. With 1 base clipped from V and 6 bases from J, the junction kept 5 bases outside the gene matches. Germline V gene data show CDR1 as SGHTA and CDR2 as FQGTGA. CDR3 length: 15 residues. DNA of the CDR3: TGTGCCAGCAGCTTAAGTAGTAGCGGGGTCAATGAGCAGTTCTTC. It codes for CASSLSSSGVNEQFF.

This chain connects TRBV7-2 to TRBJ2-4; TRBD2 aligns across 7 bases. The CDR3 spans 18 residues. Looked up from germline, CDR1 is SGHTA and CDR2 is FQGNSA. Germline trimming cut 5 bases from V and 5 bases from J; bases unmatched to any gene: 18. CDR3 sequence reads: CASSLYPATLARENIQYF. The DNA for the CDR3 is TGTGCCAGCAGCCTATACCCGGCCACACTAGCGCGGGAAAACATTCAGTACTTC.

This chain uses TRBV9 with TRBJ2-5, with 12 bases identical to TRBD2. Germline CDR1 reads SGDLS; CDR2 reads YYNGEE. CDR3 length equals 15 residues. With 3 bases clipped from V and 3 bases from J, the junction kept 3 bases outside the gene matches. The CDR3, as DNA: TGTGCCAGCAGCGCAAGGACTAGCGGGGAAGAGACCCAGTACTTC. This gives the protein CASSARTSGEETQYF.

The chain is built from TRBV27 and TRBJ2-1, with TRBD2 identical over 7 bases. Per germline, CDR1 MNHEY and CDR2 SMNVEV (reference sequence). Losses at the gene ends were 4 bases for V and 7 bases for J; bases not matched to a gene: 10. The CDR3 extends over 15 amino acids. CDR3 sequence reads: CASSSDYRGVNEQFF. In nucleotides, the CDR3 is TGTGCCAGCAGTTCCGACTATCGGGGGGTAAATGAGCAGTTCTTC.